Listed below are T cell receptor beta chains from one sample, sequenced in a study of T cells in Graves' hyperthyroidism and ophthalmopathy. TCRdb independently ran MiXCR on the multiplex PCR reads; one entry per CDR3 protein. Of around 250,000 distinct CDR3 sequences listed, about 14% are singletons. The sample taken for sequencing was blood. These receptors all stem from a woman aged 40 to 50 with Graves' hyperthyroidism that later progressed to Graves' ophthalmopathy. The CDR3 runs from the conserved cysteine through the conserved F or W. Each record gives: V gene, clone size, J gene, D gene, CDR3 DNA, CDR3 protein. The D gene is left open where the match is weak. Rows give clone size only sometimes, using once, few, many, or a class for an expanded clone.

TRBV5-1,many,TRBJ2-1,NA,TGCGCCAGCAGCTTGGCCTTCCGCGGGGCCGCGGGGGAGCAGTTCTTC,CASSLAFRGAAGEQFF
TRBV19,few,TRBJ2-3,NA,TGTGCCAGTAGTACTAGCGCCTCACCGGGGGATACGCAGTATTTT,CASSTSASPGDTQYF
TRBV12-3/TRBV12-4,many,TRBJ2-7,TRBD2,TGTGCCAGCAGCCCCGGGACTAGCGGCTACGAGCAGTACTTC,CASSPGTSGYEQYF
TRBV11-2,NA,TRBJ2-1,TRBD1,TGTGCCAGCAGCTTCACAGGGGGCGGTGAGCAGTTCTTC,CASSFTGGGEQFF
TRBV2,NA,TRBJ2-3,NA,TGTGCCAGCAGCTCAAACCGGGTGATAGATACGCAGTATTTT,CASSSNRVIDTQYF
TRBV25-1,many,TRBJ2-5,NA,TGTGCCAGCAGATACGAACAAGAGACCCAGTACTTC,CASRYEQETQYF
TRBV28,many,TRBJ1-4,TRBD1,TGTGCCAGCAGTTCACAGGGGGGGGATGAAAAACTGTTTTTT,CASSSQGGDEKLFF
TRBV24-1,many,TRBJ2-1,NA,TGTGCCACCAGTGAAAGAAACTGGAATGAGCAGTTCTTC,CATSERNWNEQFF
TRBV27,many,TRBJ2-7,TRBD2,TGTGCCAGCAGTTTTCGACTAGCGGGTTATTACGAGCAGTACTTC,CASSFRLAGYYEQYF
TRBV5-1,few,TRBJ2-7,NA,TGCGCCAGCAGCTTGGTAGGGGGGCGATATTCCTACGAGCAGTACTTC,CASSLVGGRYSYEQYF
TRBV5-5,few,TRBJ2-6,NA,TGTGCCAGCAGCTTTCTGAGCTCTGGGGCCAACGTCCTGACTTTC,CASSFLSSGANVLTF
TRBV20-1,few,TRBJ2-7,TRBD1,TGCAGTGCTAGACCGCACCCCGGGACAGGGGGCCACTACTCCTACGAGCAGTACTTC,CSARPHPGTGGHYSYEQYF
TRBV20-1,many,TRBJ2-5,NA,TGCAGTGGTTGTTCGGACGAGAGCTTTGAGACCCAGTACTTC,CSGCSDESFETQYF
TRBV15,many,TRBJ2-7,TRBD2,TGTGCCACCAGCCCCGCTGGGCGGGAGGGGTCCTACGAGCAGTACTTC,CATSPAGREGSYEQYF
TRBV11-2,many,TRBJ2-5,NA,TGTGCCAGCGGGTGGGGGGGCGAAGAGACCCAGTACTTC,CASGWGGEETQYF
TRBV11-2,many,TRBJ2-7,TRBD2,TGTGCCAGCAGCTTAGTGGCGGGAGGGCAATACGAGCAGTACTTC,CASSLVAGGQYEQYF
TRBV3-1,NA,TRBJ2-7,TRBD2,TGTGCCAGCAGCCAATCGGGACTAGCGGGAGGAATGGTTACCTACGAGCAGTACTTC,CASSQSGLAGGMVTYEQYF
TRBV29-1,many,TRBJ2-7,NA,TGCAGCGTCCGTGGAGGGCTCTACGAGCAGTACTTC,CSVRGGLYEQYF
TRBV9,many,TRBJ2-3,NA,TGTGCCAGCAGCGTTGTAGGAGTCACGCAGTATTTT,CASSVVGVTQYF
TRBV7-2,many,TRBJ2-7,TRBD2,TGTGCCAGCAGCCACCCGGGACTAGCATCCGAGCAGTACTTC,CASSHPGLASEQYF
TRBV13,many,TRBJ1-3,NA,TGTGCCAGCAGCTTCGGCAGGGGCTCTGGAAACACCATATATTTT,CASSFGRGSGNTIYF
TRBV20-1,many,TRBJ1-1,TRBD1,TGCAGTGCTACAAGGGGGCGCGACACTGAAGCTTTCTTT,CSATRGRDTEAFF
TRBV20-1,NA,TRBJ1-1,NA,TGCAGTGCTCACCGCTCCCAAGGGTGGGGGAACACTGAAGCTTTCTTT,CSAHRSQGWGNTEAFF
TRBV7-6,NA,TRBJ2-7,NA,TGTGCCAGCAGCTTAGGGGGCGGGGCCTACGAGCAGTACTTC,CASSLGGGAYEQYF
TRBV28,many,TRBJ1-1,NA,NA,CASSFGFGASRSSFF
TRBV27,many,TRBJ2-7,TRBD2,TGTGCCAGCAGTTTCGGGACTACCCCAATCTACGAGCAGTACTTC,CASSFGTTPIYEQYF
TRBV10-3,many,TRBJ1-5,TRBD1,TGTGCCATCAGTGAGTTTCCAGGGGGCGACGGTCCGCCCCAGCATTTT,CAISEFPGGDGPPQHF
TRBV11-1,many,TRBJ2-5,NA,TGTGCCAGCAGCTTTTTCCCTTTTCCCCGGAGGGGGGGCTTACAAGAGACCCAGTACTTC,CASSFFPFPRRGGLQETQYF
TRBV5-1,many,TRBJ2-5,TRBD2,TGCGCCAGCAGCTTGAGGACTAGCGGGAGGACCCAAGAGACCCAGTACTTC,CASSLRTSGRTQETQYF
TRBV7-9,few,TRBJ2-3,TRBD2,TGTGCCAGCAGCCACCTCGTTACTAGCGGGAGTAGCACAGATACGCAGTATTTT,CASSHLVTSGSSTDTQYF
TRBV7-6,NA,TRBJ2-5,NA,TGTGCCAGCAGCTTACCGGGGTGGTACCTAGAGACCCAGTACTTC,CASSLPGWYLETQYF
TRBV10-1,many,TRBJ2-3,NA,TGCGCCAGCAGTGAGAGCCTGGAGAGCACAGATACGCAGTATTTT,CASSESLESTDTQYF
TRBV6-1,NA,TRBJ1-2,NA,TGTGCCAGCAGGCTTCTAGAAGGGGCAGACTATGGCTACACCTTC,CASRLLEGADYGYTF
TRBV30,NA,TRBJ2-2,TRBD2,TGTGCCTGGAGTGTAGGACTAGCGGGTCCCACCGGGGAGCTGTTTTTT,CAWSVGLAGPTGELFF
TRBV3-1,NA,TRBJ2-2,NA,TGTGCCAGCAGCCAACAGACGCTGAACACCGGGGAGCTGTTTTTT,CASSQQTLNTGELFF
TRBV6-5,NA,TRBJ1-3,TRBD1,TGTGCCAGCAGTTACTCGGGGACAGCCTTACAAATCTCTGGAAACACCATATATTTT,CASSYSGTALQISGNTIYF
TRBV7-9,NA,TRBJ2-7,NA,TGTGCCAGCAGCCAAAGGGGCGAGCAGTACTTC,CASSQRGEQYF
TRBV10-3,few,TRBJ2-3,TRBD1,TGTGTCATCAGTGTTACAGGGGCAGATACGCAGTATTTT,CVISVTGADTQYF
TRBV6-5,many,TRBJ1-6,NA,TGTGCCAGCAGTTACTCGACACGGGGCTGGAATAATTCACCCCTCCACTTT,CASSYSTRGWNNSPLHF
TRBV28,many,TRBJ2-7,NA,TGTGCCAGCAGCCCCGGGGCTAAGGTGATCGAGCAGTACTTC,CASSPGAKVIEQYF
TRBV12-3/TRBV12-4,many,TRBJ2-2,TRBD2,TGTGCCAGCAGTGTGCCTCCAAAGACTAGCGGGAGGCCCGGGGAGCTGTTTTTT,CASSVPPKTSGRPGELFF
TRBV11-2,NA,TRBJ2-5,TRBD2,TGTGCCAGCAGCAAGAACCTAGCGGGAGAGACCCAGTACTTC,CASSKNLAGETQYF
TRBV6-5,many,TRBJ2-7,NA,TGTGCCAGCAGTTACTCTGAGGTCTACGAGCAGTACTTC,CASSYSEVYEQYF
TRBV6-1,NA,TRBJ2-3,NA,TGTGCCAGCAGTGAATTGGCTAGCGGCACAGATACGCAGTATTTT,CASSELASGTDTQYF
TRBV20-1,few,TRBJ1-5,NA,TGCAGTGCAAGGGGGAGACCGAGCAATCAGCCCCAGCATTTT,CSARGRPSNQPQHF
TRBV5-1,many,TRBJ2-7,TRBD1,TGCGCCAGCAGCTTGGACAGGGGGCACGGCGAGCAGTACTTC,CASSLDRGHGEQYF
TRBV9,few,TRBJ1-3,TRBD1,TGTGCCAGCAGCTCGGGACAGGGGGCGCGGGGAAACACCATATATTTT,CASSSGQGARGNTIYF